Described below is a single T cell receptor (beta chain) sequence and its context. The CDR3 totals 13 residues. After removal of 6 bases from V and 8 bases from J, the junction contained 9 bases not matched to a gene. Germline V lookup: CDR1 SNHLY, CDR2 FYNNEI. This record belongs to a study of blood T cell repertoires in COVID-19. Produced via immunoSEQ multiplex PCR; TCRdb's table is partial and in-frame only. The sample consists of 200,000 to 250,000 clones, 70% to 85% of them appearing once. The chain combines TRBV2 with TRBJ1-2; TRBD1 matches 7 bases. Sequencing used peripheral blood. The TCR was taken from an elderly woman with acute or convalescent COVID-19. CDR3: CASREGQWVGYTF. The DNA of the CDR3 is TGTGCCAGCAGAGAGGGACAGTGGGTCGGCTACACCTTC.